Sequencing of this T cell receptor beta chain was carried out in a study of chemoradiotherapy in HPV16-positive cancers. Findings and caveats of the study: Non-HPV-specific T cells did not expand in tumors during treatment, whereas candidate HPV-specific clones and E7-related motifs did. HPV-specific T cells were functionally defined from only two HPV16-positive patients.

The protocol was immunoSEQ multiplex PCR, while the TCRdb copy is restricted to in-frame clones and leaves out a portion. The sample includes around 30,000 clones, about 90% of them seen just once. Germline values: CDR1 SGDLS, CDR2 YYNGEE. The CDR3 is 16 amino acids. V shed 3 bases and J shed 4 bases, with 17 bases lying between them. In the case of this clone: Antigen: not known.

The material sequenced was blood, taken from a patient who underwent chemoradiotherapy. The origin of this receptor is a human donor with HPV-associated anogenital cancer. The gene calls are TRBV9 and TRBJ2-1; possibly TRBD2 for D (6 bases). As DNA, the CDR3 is TGTGCCAGCAGCGCGGTGGGGGGTCGGGGTTACAATGAGCAGTTCTTC. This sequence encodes CASSAVGGRGYNEQFF.